These 31 T cell receptor beta chains share one sample of origin, sequenced in a study of blood T cell repertoires in COVID-19. Measured with immunoSEQ multiplex PCR; TCRdb has only the in-frame clones, and not every one. The table includes a few hundred thousand clones, around 88% detected once. The sequenced sample consisted of peripheral blood. These receptors all come from a man older than 75 with acute or convalescent COVID-19.

The chain uses TRBV7-2 and TRBJ1-5; D is ambiguous. Trimming removed 1 base from V and 0 bases from J, with 7 bases in between. CDR3 size: 15 residues. CDR1 and CDR2 (germline): SGHTA, FQGNSA. This CDR3 reads CASSLDSYSNQPQHF. CDR3 in DNA: TGTGCCAGCAGCTTAGACAGCTATAGCAATCAGCCCCAGCATTTT.

The J gene is TRBJ1-5, the V gene TRBV21-1; the DNA was not used to check the table's D call, TRBD1. TRBV21-1 is a recognized pseudogene. The CDR3 length is 18 residues. The CDR3 DNA follows: TGTGCCAGCAGCCGAAGGGGACAGTCAGATTTCTTCTTTCAGCCCCAGCATTTT. Translated, it gives CASSRRGQSDFFFQPQHF.

V gene TRBV11-2 combines with J gene TRBJ2-3; weak D call: TRBD1 (7 bases). The V and J ends lost 8 bases and 0 bases respectively, with 15 bases between them. The CDR3 is made up of 15 amino acids. Germline V lookup: CDR1 SGHAT, CDR2 FQNNGV. The CDR3 region is CASLLQGTSTDTQYF. In nucleotides, the CDR3 is TGTGCCAGCCTCCTACAGGGGACTAGCACAGATACGCAGTATTTT.

The chain has TRBV7-9 and TRBJ1-1; TRBD1 aligns across 7 bases. V shed 3 bases, J shed 0 bases, and the junction held 16 bases outside the gene matches. The CDR3 sequence is 19 residues long. Germline loops: CDR1 SEHNR, CDR2 FQNEAQ (reference sequence). The CDR3 coding sequence is TGTGCCAGCAGCTTGGAACGACAACAGGGGCGGTTAATGAACACTGAAGCTTTCTTT. Amino acids: CASSLERQQGRLMNTEAFF.

This clone was recorded only once. The V and J genes are TRBV7-3 and TRBJ1-6, with 7 nucleotides matching TRBD1. Trimming took 4 bases from V and 7 from J; bases not matched to a gene: 7. The germline CDR1 and CDR2 sequences are SGHTA and FQGTGA. This CDR3 has 15 residues. This CDR3 reads CASSSSGTENSPLHF. The CDR3 DNA is TGTGCCAGCAGCTCTTCGGGGACAGAGAATTCACCCCTCCACTTT.

CDR3 nucleotide sequence: TGTGCCAGCAGCTTATTCGTCGCGACAACTAATGAAAAACTGTTTTTT. This gives the protein CASSLFVATTNEKLFF. The genes are TRBV7-9 and TRBJ1-4; no clear D. The germline gives CDR1 SEHNR, CDR2 FQNEAQ (reference sequence). CDR3 size: 16 residues. The V and J ends lost 2 bases and 0 bases respectively, with 10 bases between them.

This sequence joins TRBV6-5 and TRBJ1-2, with 7 bases identical to TRBD1. Germline V gene sequence: CDR1 MNHEY, CDR2 SVGAGI. V lost 4 bases and J lost 0; bases outside the gene matches: 5. The CDR3 covers 15 residues. CDR3 sequence reads: CASSSDRITNYGYTF. The CDR3 DNA sequence: TGTGCCAGCAGTTCGGACAGGATTACTAACTATGGCTACACCTTC.

CDR3: CASNPGSSNTEAFF. CDR3 in DNA: TGTGCCAGCAACCCGGGGAGTTCGAACACTGAAGCTTTCTTT. The J gene is TRBJ1-1, the V gene TRBV11-3, with D uncertain. V lost 7 bases, J lost 1 base, and 13 bases lay in between. This CDR3 spans 14 amino acids. CDR1 SGHNT and CDR2 YENEEA come from the germline V gene.

J is TRBJ1-2 and V is TRBV11-2; 7 bases are a match to TRBD1. The V segment lost 5 bases and the J segment 0 bases; nucleotides outside the gene matches: 6. The CDR3 loop spans 15 amino acids. Germline-derived CDR1 and CDR2 are SGHAT and FQNNGV. CDR3 sequence (DNA): TGTGCCAGCAGCACGGGGACAGTCTCTAACTATGGCTACACCTTC. Translation gives CASSTGTVSNYGYTF.

This rearrangement joins TRBV7-8 to TRBJ1-6, with TRBD1 identical over 8 bases. V shed 0 bases and J 15 bases; nucleotides not matched to a gene: 7. Per the germline V gene, CDR1 is SGHVS and CDR2 is FQNEAQ. This CDR3 has 14 amino acids. CDR3 sequence reads: CASSLAGTGKDLHF. The DNA of the CDR3 is TGTGCCAGCAGCTTAGCGGGGACAGGAAAGGACCTCCACTTT.

This clone was picked up one time. The chain combines TRBV3-1 (or the pseudogene TRBV3-2) with TRBJ1-1; D gene unclear. Trimming removed 5 bases at V and 3 bases at J, with 10 bases between. Germline CDR1 LGHDT, CDR2 YNNKEL (reference sequence). The CDR3 has 13 amino acids. CDR3 amino acids: CASSVHSDTEAFF. DNA for the CDR3: TGTGCCAGCAGCGTGCACAGTGACACTGAAGCTTTCTTT.

This clone was counted once. The genes are TRBV25-1 and TRBJ1-2, with D perhaps TRBD1 (6 bases). V was shortened by 2 bases and J by 4 bases, with 11 bases between the two germline ends. Germline CDR1 is MGHDK and CDR2 is SYGVNS. The CDR3 spans 14 residues. The CDR3 DNA is TGTGCCAGCAGTGAACTTAGAGGGGGCTATGGCTACACCTTC. Its protein is CASSELRGGYGYTF.

This rearrangement joins TRBV9 to TRBJ2-3; D is ambiguous. This CDR3 comprises 12 residues. Trimming removed 0 bases from V and 3 bases from J, with 2 bases in between. Germline lookup yields CDR1 SGDLS and CDR2 YYNGEE. CDR3 DNA sequence: TGTGCCAGCAGCGTAGTAACAGATACGCAGTATTTT. It encodes CASSVVTDTQYF.

The gene calls are TRBV3-1 (or the pseudogene TRBV3-2) and TRBJ1-4; the match to TRBD1 covers 9 bases. CDR1 is LGHDT, CDR2 YNNKEL, per germline (reference sequence). The CDR3 runs 18 residues. Trimming at V came to 4 bases and at J to 8 bases, leaving 17 bases not matched to a gene. The CDR3 loop is CASSPLETGGLEREKLFF. CDR3 DNA sequence: TGTGCCAGCAGCCCTCTCGAGACAGGGGGATTAGAAAGGGAAAAACTGTTTTTT.

The V gene is TRBV4-2, the J gene TRBJ1-2, with 7 bases matching TRBD1. The V gene's germline CDR1 is LGHNA and CDR2 YNFKEQ. Unmatched junction bases numbered 5, after V lost 4 bases and J lost 0 bases. The CDR3 totals 15 residues. Here the CDR3 DNA reads TGTGCCAGCAGCCGACCCGGGACAGCTAACTATGGCTACACCTTC. Encoded protein: CASSRPGTANYGYTF.

V is TRBV6-4 and J is TRBJ1-5; TRBD1 is a possible D gene (6 bases). Trimming shortened V by 8 bases and J by 4 bases, and 12 bases separated the two germline ends. The CDR3 totals 13 residues. CDR1 is MRHNA, CDR2 SNTAGT, per germline. The CDR3: CASWDMRNQPQHF. The CDR3 bases are TGTGCCAGCTGGGACATGCGTAATCAGCCCCAGCATTTT.

The rearrangement links TRBV6-2 or TRBV6-3 to TRBJ1-5, with D tentatively TRBD1 (6 bases). CDR1 and CDR2 (germline): MNHEY, SVGEGT. The CDR3 has 15 residues. V was shortened by 2 bases and J by 5 bases, with 13 bases between the two germline ends. The CDR3 is CASSYDRSGYQPQHF. Here the CDR3 DNA reads TGTGCCAGCAGTTACGACAGGAGCGGCTATCAGCCCCAGCATTTT.

The chain links TRBV18 to TRBJ1-4; perhaps TRBD1 as D (6 bases). V dropped 6 bases and J dropped 8 bases, with 19 bases sitting between them. This CDR3 is built from 15 residues. In germline, CDR1 is KGHSH, CDR2 LQKENI. CDR3 sequence reads: CASSIIRGEEEKLFF. The DNA for the CDR3 is TGTGCCAGCTCTATCATCAGGGGAGAAGAAGAAAAACTGTTTTTT.

This rearrangement joins TRBV11-2 to TRBJ1-2, with 7 bases aligning to TRBD1. The length of the CDR3 is 13 residues. The germline CDR1 and CDR2 sequences are SGHAT and FQNNGV. V shed 4 bases and J 12 bases; nucleotides not matched to a gene: 11. The CDR3 spells CASSYGTDGGHTF. The DNA of the CDR3 is TGTGCCAGCAGCTACGGGACAGACGGCGGCCACACCTTC.

The V and J genes are TRBV9 and TRBJ2-7; D is perhaps TRBD1 (5 bases). Between the trimmed V and J ends, which lost 3 bases and 1 base, there was a span of 8 bases. This CDR3 comprises 13 residues. CDR1 SGDLS and CDR2 YYNGEE come from the germline V gene. The CDR3 region has the DNA TGTGCCAGCAGCGCTGACAGTTCCTACGAGCAGTACTTC. Translating it yields CASSADSSYEQYF.

This clone appeared once. The CDR3 loop is CASSSGLAGGTNEQFF. CDR3 bases: TGTGCCAGCAGCTCCGGACTAGCGGGAGGTACTAATGAGCAGTTCTTC. The chain uses TRBV7-2 and TRBJ2-1; TRBD2 matches 14 bases. CDR1 SGHTA and CDR2 FQGNSA come from the germline V gene. CDR3 length equals 16 residues. The junction had 6 bases not matched to a gene; V was cut back by 4 bases and J by 7 bases. Drawing the rest from reference TRBV7-2 and TRBJ2-1, the complete variable domain is GAGVSQSPSNKVTEKGKDVELRCDPISGHTALYWYRQSLGQGLEFLIYFQGNSAPDKSGLPSDRFSAERTGGSVSTLTIQRTQQEDSAVYLCASSSGLAGGTNEQFFGPGTRLTVL.

For the CDR3, the DNA is TGTGCCAGCAGACCCGGACAGGGTGTAGGAAACACCATATATTTT. Translated, it gives CASRPGQGVGNTIYF. The gene calls are TRBV28 and TRBJ1-3; 8 positions match TRBD1. V shed 6 bases, J shed 4 bases, and the junction held 8 bases outside the gene matches. The germline V gene encodes CDR1 MDHEN and CDR2 SYDVKM. This CDR3 spans 15 amino acids.

The gene calls are TRBV6-1 and TRBJ2-3, with a tentative D call TRBD2 (6 bases). The CDR3 contains 14 residues. The V gene's germline CDR1 is MNHNS and CDR2 SASEGT. Trimming took 2 bases from V and 3 from J, leaving 9 bases between them. The CDR3 nucleotides are TGTGCCAGCAGTGAAATGGGGAGGACAGATACGCAGTATTTT. Residues: CASSEMGRTDTQYF.

V is TRBV9 and J is TRBJ1-6; TRBD1 aligns across 9 bases. V shed 4 bases and J 5 bases; nucleotides not matched to a gene: 4. CDR1 and CDR2 from the germline V gene are SGDLS and YYNGEE. The CDR3 consists of 15 residues. In DNA form, the CDR3 reads TGTGCCAGCAGCCCATGGACAGGGGATAATTCACCCCTCCACTTT. Protein: CASSPWTGDNSPLHF.

V gene TRBV5-4 combines with J gene TRBJ1-6; maybe TRBD1 (6 bases). The V end was cut by 3 bases, the J end by 6 bases, with 16 bases between. Per the germline V gene, CDR1 is SGHNT and CDR2 is YYREEE (reference sequence). This CDR3 has 16 residues. For the CDR3, the DNA is TGTGCCAGCAGCTCCCGCCAGGGGAGGGTTAATTCACCCCTCCACTTT. Protein sequence: CASSSRQGRVNSPLHF.

The chain combines TRBV9 with TRBJ2-2, with a tentative D call TRBD1 (5 bases). The CDR3 length is 16 residues. V dropped 0 bases and J dropped 0 bases, with 9 bases sitting between them. Germline CDR1 reads SGDLS; CDR2 reads YYNGEE. The DNA of the CDR3 is TGTGCCAGCAGCGTAGTGCAGGGTCCGAACACCGGGGAGCTGTTTTTT. It is translated as CASSVVQGPNTGELFF.

V gene TRBV11-3 combines with J gene TRBJ1-1; no firm D call. The V gene lost 5 bases and the J gene lost 1 base, with 8 bases spanning the gap. Germline CDR1 SGHNT, CDR2 YENEEA. The CDR3 is made up of 13 amino acids. The CDR3: CASSRSRNTEAFF. CDR3 nucleotide sequence: TGTGCCAGCAGCAGGAGCCGGAACACTGAAGCTTTCTTT.

The chain uses TRBV24-1 and TRBJ2-2, with 12 bases that match TRBD2. Losses at the gene ends were 4 bases for V and 1 base for J; bases not matched to a gene: 6. CDR1 KGHDR and CDR2 SFDVKD come from the germline V gene. The CDR3 is made up of 18 amino acids. CDR3: CATSDPGTSGWNTGELFF. The CDR3 region has the DNA TGTGCCACCAGTGACCCCGGGACTAGCGGGTGGAACACCGGGGAGCTGTTTTTT.

This clone was recorded a few times. The genes are TRBV7-9 and TRBJ2-7; 7 bases fit TRBD2. Trimming at V came to 5 bases and at J to 1 base, leaving 8 bases not matched to a gene. The CDR3 has 15 amino acids. The germline V gene has CDR1 SEHNR and CDR2 FQNEAQ (reference sequence). In nucleotides, the CDR3 is TGTGCCAGCAGCCCCCGACTAGCCTCATCCTACGAGCAGTACTTC. It yields the protein CASSPRLASSYEQYF.

The chain links TRBV7-6 to TRBJ1-3; possible D gene TRBD1, 5 bases. This CDR3 has 17 residues. Deletions cut 3 bases from V and 5 bases from J, with 20 bases between. Germline V gene lookup returns CDR1 SGHVS and CDR2 FNYEAQ. The CDR3 here is CASSFRPPGFDRNTIYF. Here the CDR3 DNA reads TGTGCCAGCAGCTTCCGTCCCCCAGGGTTTGACAGAAACACCATATATTTT.

The chain couples TRBV5-4 to TRBJ2-6; D may be TRBD2 (5 bases). Trimming removed 4 bases at V and 0 bases at J, with 8 bases between. The CDR3 length is 15 residues. Per the germline V gene, CDR1 is SGHNT and CDR2 is YYREEE (reference sequence). The CDR3 DNA reads as TGTGCCAGCAGCCCGGGGAGCTCTGGGGCCAACGTCCTGACTTTC. This sequence encodes CASSPGSSGANVLTF.